These 14 T cell receptor beta chains share one sample of origin, sequenced in a study of T cells in localized non-small cell lung cancer. Profiled with immunoSEQ multiplex PCR; TCRdb holds only in-frame clones, not every one. The data contain around 96,000 clones, approximately 91% of them singletons. This material consisted of PBMCs, taken before any cancer treatment. These receptors all come from a woman between 35 and 70 years old with stage II squamous cell lung carcinoma.

This chain joins TRBV7-2 and TRBJ2-5; D unclear. This CDR3 comprises 13 residues. V lost 4 bases and J lost 5, with 11 bases in between. The germline V gene has CDR1 SGHTA and CDR2 FQGNSA. CDR3 protein: CASSYDPPETQYF. DNA of the CDR3: TGTGCCAGCAGCTATGACCCTCCCGAGACCCAGTACTTC.

The genes are TRBV19 and TRBJ1-1, with D possibly TRBD1 on 6 matching bases. With 6 bases removed from V and 1 base from J, the gap between germline ends came to 15 bases. The CDR3 extends over 15 amino acids. Germline CDR1 and CDR2: LNHDA and SQIVND (reference sequence). For the CDR3, the DNA is TGTGCCAGTAGGATCGCACAGGGACCGAACACTGAAGCTTTCTTT. It codes for CASRIAQGPNTEAFF.

The J gene is TRBJ1-1, the V gene TRBV5-1, with D uncertain. Trimming removed 2 bases from V and 3 bases from J, with 17 bases in between. Germline loops: CDR1 SGHRS, CDR2 YFSETQ. The CDR3 is made up of 16 amino acids. Here the CDR3 reads CASSFSTSGRYTEAFF. DNA of the CDR3: TGCGCCAGCAGCTTTTCCACCTCCGGGAGGTACACTGAAGCTTTCTTT.

The chain links TRBV5-6 to TRBJ2-5; D uncertain. The CDR3 sequence is 11 residues long. V lost 0 bases, J lost 7 bases, and 4 bases lay in between. CDR1 and CDR2 (germline): SGHDT, YYEEEE. The CDR3 spells CASSLDATQYF. CDR3 in DNA: TGTGCCAGCAGCTTGGATGCGACCCAGTACTTC.

CDR3 DNA: TGTGCCAGTAGCTTGACAGGTTTGGGGAAGACCCAGTACTTC. Translating it yields CASSLTGLGKTQYF. The rearrangement uses TRBV19 and TRBJ2-5, with D possibly matching TRBD1 (6 bases). The CDR3 has 14 residues. Germline V lookup: CDR1 LNHDA, CDR2 SQIVND (reference sequence). Trimming took 6 bases from V and 6 from J, leaving 17 bases between them.

This chain connects TRBV28 to TRBJ1-1; no firm D call. Deletions cut 4 bases from V and 2 bases from J, with 8 bases between. Germline CDR1 is MDHEN and CDR2 is SYDVKM. This CDR3 is built from 13 residues. CDR3 coding DNA: TGTGCCAGCAGTTCGCCCAAAAACACTGAAGCTTTCTTT. Its protein is CASSSPKNTEAFF.

V and J are TRBV5-6 and TRBJ1-1, with a possible D match to TRBD1 (6 bases). The V and J ends lost 4 bases and 2 bases respectively, with 15 bases between them. The length of the CDR3 is 15 residues. Germline CDR1 SGHDT, CDR2 YYEEEE. This CDR3 reads CASSATDRINTEAFF. As DNA, the CDR3 is TGTGCCAGCAGCGCAACTGACAGGATAAACACTGAAGCTTTCTTT.

V usage is TRBV4-2 and J usage is TRBJ1-3; D might be TRBD1 (5 bases). Trimming took off 4 bases at V and 0 bases at J, with 13 bases between the two ends. The CDR3 totals 16 residues. CDR1 is LGHNA and CDR2 is YNFKEQ in the germline V gene. This CDR3 reads CASSPNQGGSGNTIYF. For the CDR3, the DNA is TGTGCCAGCAGCCCCAACCAGGGTGGCTCTGGAAACACCATATATTTT.

The chain has TRBV6-5 and TRBJ2-7; 8 bases line up with TRBD1. With V trimmed by 6 bases and J by 3 bases, 4 bases remained unmatched. This CDR3 contains 13 residues. Germline V lookup: CDR1 MNHEY, CDR2 SVGAGI. The CDR3 loop is CASSRTGIYEQYF. The CDR3 DNA reads as TGTGCCAGCAGCCGGACAGGGATCTACGAGCAGTACTTC.

This clone was seen only once. The chain employs TRBV5-1 and TRBJ1-6; D ambiguous. The germline V gene has CDR1 SGHRS and CDR2 YFSETQ. CDR3 length: 16 amino acids. V shed 4 bases and J shed 2 bases, with 13 bases lying between them. Here the CDR3 DNA reads TGCGCCAGCAGCCCTGGTCTGGGAACCTATAATTCACCCCTCCACTTT. Encoded protein: CASSPGLGTYNSPLHF.

V usage is TRBV18 and J usage is TRBJ1-5; D may be TRBD1 (5 bases). Per germline, CDR1 KGHSH and CDR2 LQKENI. V dropped 4 bases and J dropped 5 bases, with 15 bases sitting between them. There are 15 residues in the CDR3. CDR3 coding DNA: TGTGCCAGCTCACGTAGAGGGACGGACGATCAGCCCCAGCATTTT. Encoded protein: CASSRRGTDDQPQHF.

The gene calls are TRBV4-2 and TRBJ2-6, with D possibly TRBD1 on 6 matching bases. The length of the CDR3 is 19 residues. CDR1 LGHNA and CDR2 YNFKEQ come from the germline V gene. V gave up 2 bases and J gave up 0 bases, with 17 bases separating them. CDR3 in amino acids: CASSQNRVGVGSGANVLTF. The CDR3 nucleotides read TGTGCCAGCAGCCAAAACAGGGTTGGGGTGGGCTCTGGGGCCAACGTCCTGACTTTC.

The chain combines TRBV7-8 with TRBJ1-1; 7 nucleotides match TRBD1. The CDR3 spans 15 residues. After removal of 5 bases from V and 2 bases from J, the junction contained 8 bases not matched to a gene. The V gene's germline CDR1 is SGHVS and CDR2 FQNEAQ. DNA for the CDR3: TGTGCCAGCAGCCTATGGGGACAGCAAAACACTGAAGCTTTCTTT. Its translation: CASSLWGQQNTEAFF.

The J gene is TRBJ2-5, the V gene TRBV7-8; 10 bases line up with TRBD1. The junction had 18 bases not matched to a gene; V was cut back by 6 bases and J by 5 bases. Germline CDR1 is SGHVS and CDR2 is FQNEAQ. The CDR3 totals 18 residues. The CDR3 here is CASSLDRGQRGDLETQYF. CDR3 coding DNA: TGTGCCAGCAGTCTCGACAGGGGGCAAAGGGGTGATCTGGAGACCCAGTACTTC.